This T cell receptor (beta chain) came from a study of cytomegalovirus exposure and HLA in healthy donors. This clone was counted between two and nine times. At one of its ends the junction is not consistent with the germline gene, which may arise from a read error. CDR1 SSHAT and CDR2 FNYEAQ come from the germline V gene (reference sequence). There are 16 residues in the CDR3. The PCR employed 60 Vbeta primers together with 13 Jbeta primers. Produced via immunoSEQ multiplex PCR; TCRdb's table is partial and in-frame only. The sample consists of about 90,000 clones, about four fifths of them appearing once.

The sample was PBMCs. This TCR came from a man in his late teens or twenties in good health and CMV-seronegative. The rearrangement joins TRBV7-7 to TRBJ2-7, with D perhaps TRBD2 (6 bases). In DNA form, the CDR3 reads TGTGCTAGCAGCTTAGGTCCAGCGGCCGGGGGATACGAGCAGTACTTC. Translation gives CASSLGPAAGGYEQYF.